The 32 T cell receptor beta chains presented below share a single source sample, sequenced in a study of shared clonotypes between healthy human individuals. TCRdb's copy holds only in-frame clones and misses some; the assay was immunoSEQ multiplex PCR. The data show about 2 million clones, with less than 95% seen just once and 0.85% to 1.2% held by the top ten. Naive CD8 cells were CD45RO-negative, positively selected for CCR7, excluding terminally differentiated effector memory CD45RA+ cells. Material: naive CD8+ T cells sorted from blood. Source of these receptors: a man aged 18 to 29 in good health.

The chain links TRBV19 to TRBJ1-2; 9 bases fit TRBD1. The J segment lost 1 base and the V segment lost 3 bases, leaving 9 bases of the junction unmatched. The CDR3 loop spans 17 amino acids. Germline V gene lookup returns CDR1 LNHDA and CDR2 SQIVND (reference sequence). CDR3 protein: CASSIPRRTGVNYGYTF. CDR3 coding DNA: TGTGCCAGTAGTATCCCCCGCCGGACAGGGGTTAACTATGGCTACACCTTC.

This chain links TRBV2 with TRBJ1-4; D not certain. Trimming took 1 base from V and 8 from J, leaving 14 bases between them. This CDR3 is 15 amino acids long. The germline V gene has CDR1 SNHLY and CDR2 FYNNEI. For the CDR3, the DNA is TGTGCCAGCAGTGAAGTTGAGGCCCTCCGCGAAAAACTGTTTTTT. Its translation is CASSEVEALREKLFF.

This chain connects TRBV9 to TRBJ2-3, with D perhaps matching TRBD2 (7 bases). There are 13 residues in the CDR3. Germline V gene data show CDR1 as SGDLS and CDR2 as YYNGEE. Trimming left V 3 bases short and J 4 bases short, with 9 bases between. The CDR3 loop is CASSEGGADTQYF. Written as DNA, the CDR3 is TGTGCCAGCAGCGAGGGGGGGGCAGATACGCAGTATTTT.

In the case of this clone: Other nucleotide sequences in the sample specify the same CDR3. The V and J genes are TRBV5-6 and TRBJ2-7, with 8 nucleotides matching TRBD2. The CDR3 has 14 residues. Germline-derived CDR1 and CDR2 are SGHDT and YYEEEE. The junction had 7 bases not matched to a gene; V was cut back by 4 bases and J by 4 bases. The CDR3 loop is CASSLGLVGYEQYF. CDR3 in DNA: TGTGCCAGCAGCCTGGGACTAGTGGGGTACGAGCAGTACTTC.

V is TRBV6-5 and J is TRBJ2-2, with 10 bases lining up with TRBD1. The trim removed 1 base at V and 7 bases at J, leaving 6 bases unmatched. Germline V lookup: CDR1 MNHEY, CDR2 SVGAGI. The CDR3 spans 16 residues. The CDR3 reads CASSYWTGTGDGELFF. The CDR3, as DNA: TGTGCCAGCAGTTACTGGACCGGGACAGGGGACGGGGAGCTGTTTTTT.

V and J are TRBV5-1 and TRBJ2-7, with D possibly TRBD2 on 5 matching bases. CDR3 length: 16 amino acids. Germline V gene lookup returns CDR1 SGHRS and CDR2 YFSETQ. Trimming removed 4 bases at V and 2 bases at J, with 19 bases between. The CDR3 nucleotides read TGCGCCAGCAGCCCCGAGGGTGACCGGGTCGCCTACGAGCAGTACTTC. Translated, it gives CASSPEGDRVAYEQYF.

Turning to this clone: This sample also contains other DNA sequences that code for the same CDR3. The chain recombines TRBV7-9 with TRBJ2-7; no clear D. CDR1 and CDR2 from the germline V gene are SEHNR and FQNEAQ (reference sequence). The CDR3 is made up of 12 amino acids. V was pared by 5 bases and J by 3 bases, with 8 bases between. The CDR3 spells CASSPDLYEQYF. The CDR3 DNA reads TGTGCCAGCAGCCCGGATCTCTACGAGCAGTACTTC.

The CDR3 nucleotides read TGTGCCAGCCGGAGGTCGAACACTGAAGCTTTCTTT. Its translation: CASRRSNTEAFF. This chain connects TRBV7-9 to TRBJ1-1; D not certain. Deletions cut 8 bases from V and 1 base from J, with 8 bases between. Germline CDR1 SEHNR, CDR2 FQNEAQ (reference sequence). The CDR3 is 12 residues long.

This clone was found once. Additional DNA sequences in this sample encode the identical CDR3. The chain recombines TRBV29-1 with TRBJ2-1; possibly TRBD1 for D (6 bases). This CDR3 has 12 amino acids. The V gene's germline CDR1 is SQVTM and CDR2 ANQGSEA. V shed 3 bases and J shed 7 bases, with 10 bases lying between them. DNA of the CDR3: TGCAGCGTTGATCCCGGACAGAATGAGCAGTTCTTC. Amino acids: CSVDPGQNEQFF.

V and J are TRBV5-1 and TRBJ2-1; 12 nucleotides align to TRBD2. With V trimmed by 2 bases and J by 0 bases, 9 bases remained unmatched. This CDR3 is 19 amino acids long. CDR1 is SGHRS, CDR2 YFSETQ, per germline. CDR3 in amino acids: CASSFGLAGLGSSYNEQFF. The CDR3 DNA follows: TGCGCCAGCAGCTTCGGACTAGCGGGGTTAGGGAGCTCCTACAATGAGCAGTTCTTC.

The rearrangement uses TRBV7-9 and TRBJ2-6, with unresolved D. The V gene's germline CDR1 is SEHNR and CDR2 FQNEAQ (reference sequence). Trimming took off 5 bases at V and 2 bases at J, with 16 bases between the two ends. The CDR3 spans 17 residues. The CDR3 coding sequence is TGTGCCAGCAGCGATCTAACCGCTAAAGCTGGGGCCAACGTCCTGACTTTC. Protein: CASSDLTAKAGANVLTF.

In its sample, this clone was seen once. The J gene is TRBJ1-2, the V gene TRBV5-6; D gene unclear. From germline, CDR1 is SGHDT and CDR2 YYEEEE. Trimming pared 0 bases from V and 4 bases from J, leaving 16 bases between. This CDR3 has 16 residues. For the CDR3, the DNA is TGTGCCAGCAGCTTGGGGGCAGGTTTGAGTTCCTATGGCTACACCTTC. Translated: CASSLGAGLSSYGYTF.

This chain uses TRBV19 with TRBJ1-5, with 7 nucleotides matching TRBD1. From germline, CDR1 is LNHDA and CDR2 SQIVND (reference sequence). The CDR3 contains 14 residues. Trimming took 9 bases from V and 7 from J; bases not matched to a gene: 12. CDR3 residues: CARKDRLKGQPQHF. Written as DNA, the CDR3 is TGTGCCAGGAAGGACAGGTTAAAGGGGCAGCCCCAGCATTTT.

This chain connects TRBV5-6 to TRBJ2-1, with D perhaps TRBD2 (6 bases). The CDR3 runs to 15 residues. Looked up from germline, CDR1 is SGHDT and CDR2 is YYEEEE. The V and J ends lost 0 bases and 8 bases respectively, with 15 bases between them. DNA for the CDR3: TGTGCCAGCAGCTTGGGGGACCGGGAGTCGTATGAGCAGTTCTTC. It specifies CASSLGDRESYEQFF.

The chain couples TRBV10-2 to TRBJ2-7; D is unresolved. V was cut by 3 bases and J by 3 bases, with 9 bases left in between. Per germline, CDR1 WSHSY and CDR2 SAAADI. The CDR3 has 13 residues. CDR3 region: CASSELIVYEQYF. In DNA, the CDR3 is TGCGCCAGCAGTGAATTGATAGTCTACGAGCAGTACTTC.

The chain couples TRBV28 to TRBJ1-1, with D perhaps matching TRBD1 (5 bases). V was cut by 2 bases and J by 8 bases, with 24 bases left in between. The CDR3 length is 17 residues. The germline CDR1 and CDR2 sequences are MDHEN and SYDVKM. DNA of the CDR3: TGTGCCAGCAGTTTAACGGGGCGCGTTGGCCCCCAGGCCGAAGCTTTCTTT. Translated: CASSLTGRVGPQAEAFF. Complete variable domain (other parts from reference TRBV28 and TRBJ1-1): DVKVTQSSRYLVKRTGEKVFLECVQDMDHENMFWYRQDPGLGLRLIYFSYDVKMKEKGDIPEGYSVSREKKERFSLILESASTNQTSMYLCASSLTGRVGPQAEAFFGQGTRLTVV.

The chain joins TRBV13 to TRBJ2-5; D possibly matches TRBD1 or TRBD2 (5 bases each). The CDR3 is 15 residues long. Trimming removed 2 bases at V and 4 bases at J, with 14 bases between. Germline V gene lookup returns CDR1 PRHDT and CDR2 FYEKMQ (reference sequence). This CDR3 is CASSLRGQGRETQYF. The DNA of the CDR3 is TGTGCCAGCAGCTTAAGGGGCCAGGGACGAGAGACCCAGTACTTC.

The chain uses TRBV20-1 and TRBJ2-2; D is perhaps TRBD2 (5 bases). V was clipped by 3 bases and J by 7 bases, with 6 bases between them. The CDR3 has 11 amino acids. The germline CDR1 and CDR2 sequences are DFQATT and SNEGSKA (reference sequence). In nucleotides, the CDR3 is TGCAGTGCTAGTAGCGTCGGGGAGCTGTTTTTT. Residues: CSASSVGELFF.

This clone was seen once. The chain employs TRBV9 and TRBJ1-2; D gene ambiguous. The V end was cut by 0 bases, the J end by 5 bases, with 8 bases between. This CDR3 comprises 13 residues. CDR1 SGDLS and CDR2 YYNGEE come from the germline V gene. The CDR3 coding sequence is TGTGCCAGCAGCGTAGGTCCAGGTTATGGCTACACCTTC. Translated: CASSVGPGYGYTF.

Turning to this clone: An end of the junction does not agree with germline; a read error may underlie this. This chain uses TRBV7-2 with TRBJ2-1; 8 nucleotides agree with TRBD2. The CDR3 runs 15 residues. Germline V CDR1 and CDR2: SGHTA, FQGNSA. Here the CDR3 reads CACSPELLAGLEQFF. CDR3 DNA sequence: TGTGCCTGCAGCCCCGAGCTATTAGCGGGACTTGAGCAGTTCTTC.

The chain links TRBV28 to TRBJ2-5; D call uncertain. Trimming took off 6 bases at V and 4 bases at J, with 12 bases between the two ends. CDR3 length: 13 residues. Germline CDR1 is MDHEN and CDR2 is SYDVKM. This chain's CDR3 is CASSPSGVETQYF. The CDR3 region has the DNA TGTGCCAGCAGCCCCTCAGGAGTAGAGACCCAGTACTTC.

The CDR3 protein is CASSLAGINTEAFF. CDR3 bases: TGTGCCAGCAGCTTGGCAGGGATAAACACTGAAGCTTTCTTT. The chain carries TRBV5-4 and TRBJ1-1; a weak D match, TRBD1 (5 bases). The length of the CDR3 is 14 residues. Trimming left V 0 bases short and J 2 bases short, with 8 bases between. CDR1 is SGHNT and CDR2 is YYREEE in the germline V gene (reference sequence).

The chain joins TRBV4-1 to TRBJ1-6; the match to TRBD1 covers 7 bases. The J segment lost 5 bases and the V segment lost 1 base, leaving 5 bases of the junction unmatched. The CDR3 has 16 residues. Germline lookup yields CDR1 MGHRA and CDR2 YSYEKL. DNA of the CDR3: TGCGCCAGCAGCCAAGTGGGAGGGGGCAATAATTCACCCCTCCACTTT. Its protein product is CASSQVGGGNNSPLHF.

The genes are TRBV19 and TRBJ1-2; D unclear. Germline values: CDR1 LNHDA, CDR2 SQIVND (reference sequence). Trimming stripped 6 bases from V and 8 bases from J, with 13 bases between. This CDR3 contains 12 residues. The CDR3 region has the DNA TGTGCCAGTAGCGGACCCCTCGGGGGCTACACCTTC. Translated, it gives CASSGPLGGYTF.

The rearrangement joins TRBV28 to TRBJ2-7; D gene uncertain. Trimming shortened V by 6 bases and J by 2 bases, and 11 bases separated the two germline ends. The CDR3 length is 13 residues. Per germline, CDR1 MDHEN and CDR2 SYDVKM. The CDR3 bases are TGTGCCAGCAGAAACGACGGAGCCTACGAGCAGTACTTC. It is translated as CASRNDGAYEQYF.

This clone was detected a few times. V and J are TRBV28 and TRBJ2-7; no clear D gene. The germline CDR1 and CDR2 sequences are MDHEN and SYDVKM. The CDR3 length is 12 residues. The germline V and J ends were trimmed by 6 bases and 7 bases, with 13 bases remaining between them. The CDR3 loop is CASRGRIGEQYF. Written as DNA, the CDR3 is TGTGCCAGCAGAGGGCGAATCGGGGAGCAGTACTTC.

This chain connects TRBV4-2 to TRBJ2-3; D assignment may be TRBD1 or TRBD2 (6 bases each). The CDR3 runs to 17 residues. The germline CDR1 and CDR2 sequences are LGHNA and YNFKEQ. With 0 bases removed from V and 2 bases from J, the gap between germline ends came to 15 bases. The CDR3 DNA sequence: TGTGCCAGCAGCCAAGATCCCCCCGGGGGCCTCACAGATACGCAGTATTTT. Residues: CASSQDPPGGLTDTQYF.

This chain links TRBV4-3 with TRBJ2-5, with D perhaps matching TRBD1 or TRBD2 (6 bases each). The J call could be wrong; TRBJ2-7 is a better fit for the DNA end. Germline V gene data show CDR1 as LGHNA and CDR2 as YSLEER. The CDR3 contains 15 residues. The CDR3 protein is CASSQDRGVGAEQYF. The CDR3 DNA follows: TGCGCCAGCAGCCAAGATAGGGGGGTAGGCGCCGAGCAGTACTTC.

J is TRBJ1-2 and V is TRBV30; tentatively, D is TRBD1 (5 bases). This CDR3 spans 12 amino acids. The V end was cut by 1 base, the J end by 8 bases, with 11 bases between. In germline, CDR1 is GTSNPN, CDR2 SVGIG (reference sequence). The chain's CDR3 is CAWSETRDGYTF. DNA of the CDR3: TGTGCCTGGAGTGAAACCAGGGACGGCTACACCTTC.

This chain connects TRBV4-1 to TRBJ2-7; D might be TRBD1 or TRBD2, each matching 5 bases. The CDR3 totals 16 residues. Germline V gives CDR1 MGHRA, CDR2 YSYEKL. Trimming pared 3 bases from V and 1 base from J, leaving 16 bases between. In DNA, the CDR3 is TGCGCCAGCAGCCATTACTCCGGGACCCCATCCTACGAGCAGTACTTC. It translates to CASSHYSGTPSYEQYF.

This chain joins TRBV7-9 and TRBJ2-7; no clear D. Per germline, CDR1 SEHNR and CDR2 FQNEAQ (reference sequence). The CDR3 loop spans 13 amino acids. The V and J ends lost 6 bases and 7 bases respectively, with 16 bases between them. The CDR3 DNA follows: TGTGCCAGCAGTTCAATAAACCTCGAGGAGCAGTACTTC. It is translated as CASSSINLEEQYF.

The chain couples TRBV4-1 to TRBJ2-5; D possibly corresponds to TRBD2 (6 bases). Germline assignment: CDR1 MGHRA and CDR2 YSYEKL. Trimming removed 3 bases from V and 3 bases from J, with 17 bases in between. The CDR3 has 16 residues. In DNA form, the CDR3 reads TGCGCCAGCAGCCAGCGGGAAACCCTAACTGAAGAGACCCAGTACTTC. It encodes CASSQRETLTEETQYF.